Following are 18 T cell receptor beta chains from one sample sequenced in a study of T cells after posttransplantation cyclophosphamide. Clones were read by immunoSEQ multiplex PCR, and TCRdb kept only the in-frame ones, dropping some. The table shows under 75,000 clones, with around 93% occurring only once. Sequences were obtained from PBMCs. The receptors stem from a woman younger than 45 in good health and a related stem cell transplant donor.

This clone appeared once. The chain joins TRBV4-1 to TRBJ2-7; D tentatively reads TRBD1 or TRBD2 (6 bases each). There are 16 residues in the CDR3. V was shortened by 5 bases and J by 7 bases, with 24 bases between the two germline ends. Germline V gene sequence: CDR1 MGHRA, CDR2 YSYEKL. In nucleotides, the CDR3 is TGCGCCAGCAGCAACACACCCGGGGGCCTCCATTTAGAGCAGTACTTC. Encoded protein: CASSNTPGGLHLEQYF.

CDR3 in DNA: TGTGCCAGCGGTCCGGAACTGGGCCCCTATGGCTACACCTTC. This translates into CASGPELGPYGYTF. The V gene is TRBV9, the J gene TRBJ1-2; D is unresolved. Trimming pared 7 bases from V and 4 bases from J, leaving 17 bases between. Germline V gene sequence: CDR1 SGDLS, CDR2 YYNGEE. The CDR3 contains 14 residues.

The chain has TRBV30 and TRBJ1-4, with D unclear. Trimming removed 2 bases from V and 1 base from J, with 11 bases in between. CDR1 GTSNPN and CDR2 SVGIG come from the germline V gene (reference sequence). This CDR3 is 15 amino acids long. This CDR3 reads CAWSTPWGTNEKLFF. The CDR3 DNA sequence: TGTGCCTGGAGTACCCCCTGGGGAACTAATGAAAAACTGTTTTTT.

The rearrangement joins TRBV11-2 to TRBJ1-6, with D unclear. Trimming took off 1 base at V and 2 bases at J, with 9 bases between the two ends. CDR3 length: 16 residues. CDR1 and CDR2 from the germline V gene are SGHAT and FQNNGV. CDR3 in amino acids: CASSLASTPYNSPLHF. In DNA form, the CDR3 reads TGTGCCAGCAGCTTAGCCAGTACCCCCTATAATTCACCCCTCCACTTT. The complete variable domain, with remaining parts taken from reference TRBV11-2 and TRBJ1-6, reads EAGVAQSPRYKIIEKRQSVAFWCNPISGHATLYWYQQILGQGPKLLIQFQNNGVVDDSQLPKDRFSAERLKGVDSTLKIQPAKLEDSAVYLCASSLASTPYNSPLHFGNGTRLTVT.

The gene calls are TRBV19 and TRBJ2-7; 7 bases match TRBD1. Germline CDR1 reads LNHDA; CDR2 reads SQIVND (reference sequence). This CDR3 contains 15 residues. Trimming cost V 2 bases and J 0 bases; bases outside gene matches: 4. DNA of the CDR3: TGTGCCAGTAGTATACTCCAGGGGGTCTCCTACGAGCAGTACTTC. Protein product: CASSILQGVSYEQYF.

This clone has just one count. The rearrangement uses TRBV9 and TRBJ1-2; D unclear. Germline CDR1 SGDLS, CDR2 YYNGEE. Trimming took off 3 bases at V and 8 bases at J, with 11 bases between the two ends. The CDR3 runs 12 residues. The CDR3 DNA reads TGTGCCAGCAGCGGCCGAACCAGCGGCTACACCTTC. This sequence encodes CASSGRTSGYTF. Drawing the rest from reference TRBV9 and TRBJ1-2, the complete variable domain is DSGVTQTPKHLITATGQRVTLRCSPRSGDLSVYWYQQSLDQGLQFLIQYYNGEERAKGNILERFSAQQFPDLHSELNLSSLELGDSALYFCASSGRTSGYTFGSGTRLTVV.

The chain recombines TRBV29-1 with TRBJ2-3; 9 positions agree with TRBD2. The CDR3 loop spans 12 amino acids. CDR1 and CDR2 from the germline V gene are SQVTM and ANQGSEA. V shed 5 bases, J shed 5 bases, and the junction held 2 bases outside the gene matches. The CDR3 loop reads CSVLTSGDTQYF. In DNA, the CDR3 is TGCAGCGTTCTGACTAGCGGAGATACGCAGTATTTT.

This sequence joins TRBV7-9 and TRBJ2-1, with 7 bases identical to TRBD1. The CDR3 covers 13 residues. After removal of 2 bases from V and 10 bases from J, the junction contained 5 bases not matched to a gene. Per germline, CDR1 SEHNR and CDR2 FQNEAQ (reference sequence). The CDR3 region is CASSLRIRGEQFF. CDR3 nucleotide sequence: TGTGCCAGCAGCTTAAGAATCAGGGGGGAGCAGTTCTTC. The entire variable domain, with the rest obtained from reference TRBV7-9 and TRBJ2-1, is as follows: DTGVSQNPRHKITKRGQNVTFRCDPISEHNRLYWYRQTLGQGPEFLTYFQNEAQLEKSRLLSDRFSAERPKGSFSTLEIQRTEQGDSAMYLCASSLRIRGEQFFGPGTRLTVL.

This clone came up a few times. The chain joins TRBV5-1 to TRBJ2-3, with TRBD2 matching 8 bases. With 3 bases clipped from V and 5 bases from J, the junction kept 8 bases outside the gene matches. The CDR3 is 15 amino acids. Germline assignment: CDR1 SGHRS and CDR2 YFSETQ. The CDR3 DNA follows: TGCGCCAGCAGCTCCGGACTAGCCGCCGGAGATACGCAGTATTTT. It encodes CASSSGLAAGDTQYF.

CDR3 nucleotides: TGTGCCAGTAGTATAAACAGGGCTAGGGTCAATCAGCCCCAGCATTTT. Translation: CASSINRARVNQPQHF. V gene TRBV19 combines with J gene TRBJ1-5; weak D call: TRBD1 (6 bases). V was pared by 2 bases and J by 3 bases, with 14 bases between. CDR3 length: 16 amino acids. Germline V gene sequence: CDR1 LNHDA, CDR2 SQIVND (reference sequence).

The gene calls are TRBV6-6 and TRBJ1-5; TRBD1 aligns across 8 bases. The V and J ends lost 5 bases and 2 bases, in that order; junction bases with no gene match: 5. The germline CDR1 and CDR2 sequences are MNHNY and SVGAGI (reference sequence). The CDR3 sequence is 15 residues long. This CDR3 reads CASSPTGEGNQPQHF. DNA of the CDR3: TGTGCCAGCAGTCCGACAGGGGAGGGCAATCAGCCCCAGCATTTT.

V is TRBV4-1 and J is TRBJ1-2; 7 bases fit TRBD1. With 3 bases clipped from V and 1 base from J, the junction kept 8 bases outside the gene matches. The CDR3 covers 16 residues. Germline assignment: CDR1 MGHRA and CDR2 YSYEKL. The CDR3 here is CASSQEGQIHNYGYTF. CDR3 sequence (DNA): TGCGCCAGCAGCCAGGAGGGACAGATACATAACTATGGCTACACCTTC.

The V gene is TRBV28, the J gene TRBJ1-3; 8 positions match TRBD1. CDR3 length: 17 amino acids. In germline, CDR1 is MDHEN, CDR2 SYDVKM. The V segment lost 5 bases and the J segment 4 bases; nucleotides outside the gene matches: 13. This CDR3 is CASSPVGQGAAGNTIYF. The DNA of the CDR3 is TGTGCCAGCAGTCCAGTAGGGCAGGGGGCTGCCGGAAACACCATATATTTT.

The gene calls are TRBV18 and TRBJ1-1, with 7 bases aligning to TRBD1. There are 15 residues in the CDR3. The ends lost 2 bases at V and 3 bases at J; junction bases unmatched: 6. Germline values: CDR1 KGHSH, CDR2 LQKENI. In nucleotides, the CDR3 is TGTGCCAGCTCACCATCTAACAGGGGCGACACTGAAGCTTTCTTT. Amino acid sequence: CASSPSNRGDTEAFF.

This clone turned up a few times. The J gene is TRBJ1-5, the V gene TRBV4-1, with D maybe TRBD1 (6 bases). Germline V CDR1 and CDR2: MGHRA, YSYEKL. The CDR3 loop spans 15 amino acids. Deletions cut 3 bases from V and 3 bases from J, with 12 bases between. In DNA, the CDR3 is TGCGCCAGCAGCCAGAACTACAGGGCCAATCAGCCCCAGCATTTT. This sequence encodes CASSQNYRANQPQHF.

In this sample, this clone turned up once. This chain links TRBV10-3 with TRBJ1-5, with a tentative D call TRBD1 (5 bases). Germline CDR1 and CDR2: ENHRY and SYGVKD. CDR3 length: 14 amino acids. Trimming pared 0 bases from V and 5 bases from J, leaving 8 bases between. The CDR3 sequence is CAISESSGDQPQHF. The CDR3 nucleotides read TGTGCCATCAGTGAGTCCTCGGGGGATCAGCCCCAGCATTTT.

CDR3 protein: CASSPDSSYGYTF. The CDR3 nucleotides are TGTGCCAGCAGCCCCGACAGTTCCTATGGCTACACCTTC. The chain carries TRBV5-6 and TRBJ1-2; a weak D match, TRBD1 (5 bases). CDR1 is SGHDT and CDR2 is YYEEEE in the germline V gene. The CDR3 extends over 13 amino acids. V was clipped by 4 bases and J by 4 bases, with 11 bases between them.

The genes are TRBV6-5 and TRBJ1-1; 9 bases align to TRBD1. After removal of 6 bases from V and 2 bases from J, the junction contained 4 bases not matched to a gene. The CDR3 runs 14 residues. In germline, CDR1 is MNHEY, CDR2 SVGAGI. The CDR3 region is CASRRGQGNTEAFF. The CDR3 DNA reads TGTGCCAGCAGGAGGGGACAGGGTAACACTGAAGCTTTCTTT.